Included here is one T cell receptor beta chain sequence, with context. Its antigen is still unknown. The source of the sample is a study of T-cell reconstitution after alpha-beta-depleted transplantation in children. Regarding the study as a whole: There were reportedly several hundred expanded graft clones from which alpha-beta T cells came about two months after transplant. Several patients had high TCRbeta diversity at day 60; it came from surviving recipient T cells and thymic progenitors. Fresh T-cell production supplied most of the T-cell counts and diversity seen one year after transplant.

Unique molecular identifiers tagged the TCRbeta library. Each CDR3 protein is one row after TCRdb ran MiXCR on the PCR reads. The repertoire holds approximately 85,000 distinct CDR3 sequences, with 13% to 15% as singletons. In germline, CDR1 is SGHTA, CDR2 FQGNSA. Trimming cost V 5 bases and J 3 bases, with 20 bases left between them. The CDR3 extends over 17 amino acids. This TCR was recovered from a male patient aged 2-10 years who had a stem cell transplant for acute lymphoblastic leukemia, so the T cells may come from the graft donor. The gene calls are TRBV7-2 and TRBJ2-4; D may be TRBD1 or TRBD2 (5 bases each). The sequencing here drew on PBMCs, mostly from graft donor cells, taken 180 days after TCRalphabeta/CD19-depleted stem cell transplant. The DNA of the CDR3 is TGTGCCAGCAGCCTTAAAGTTTGGGGGTTCGGCAAAAACATTCAGTACTTC. It translates to CASSLKVWGFGKNIQYF.